The rows below give T cell receptor beta chains drawn from one sample of a study of post-analysis software for immune sequencing data. TCRdb used MiXCR to reprocess the PCR reads, holding one entry per CDR3 protein. This sample carries 250,000 to 300,000 distinct CDR3 sequences, 35% to 45% of them seen once, and the ten largest clones take under 5%. The sample taken for sequencing was blood. These receptors originate from a girl aged 5 to 17 with multiple sclerosis. The CDR3 runs from the conserved cysteine through the conserved F or W. A D gene is named only where the DNA matches it firmly. Size values are once, few and many counts, or a class for expanded clones, and some rows have none.

>TRBD2|TRBV19|TRBJ2-3|-
TGTGCCAGTAGCCTTCAAAGCGGGAGCCCGCAGTATTTT
CASSLQSGSPQYF
>-|TRBV5-1|TRBJ2-1|-
TGCGCCAGCAGCCCTAGTCGGGCAGGGGATGAGCAGTTCTTC
CASSPSRAGDEQFF
>-|TRBV12-3/TRBV12-4|TRBJ1-5|many
TGTGCCAGCAGTTTCCAGGGTGACAGCAATCAGCCCCAGCATTTT
CASSFQGDSNQPQHF
>TRBD2|TRBV13|TRBJ2-5|-
TGTGCCAGCAGCTCGCGGCCGCGGGAGGATGGCAATGGGCAGTACTTC
CASSSRPREDGNGQYF
>-|TRBV6-2/TRBV6-3|TRBJ2-1|-
TGTGCCACAACCCTAGCGAGAGGCCTCAATGAGCAGTTCTTC
CATTLARGLNEQFF
>TRBD1|TRBV20-1|TRBJ1-5|many
TGCAGTGCGACTGGGGACAGGGACAATCAGCCCCAGCATTTT
CSATGDRDNQPQHF
>TRBD2|TRBV5-1|TRBJ2-7|once
TGCGCCAGCAGCTTCGCGGGGGGAACCTACGAGCAGTACTTC
CASSFAGGTYEQYF
>-|TRBV11-2|TRBJ2-1|many
TGTGCCAGCACACGGGTGGGAGCATCCTACAATGAGCAGTTCTTC
CASTRVGASYNEQFF
>-|TRBV18|TRBJ2-3|many
TGTGCCAGCTCACCTTCCAGGACCTGGGACACAGATACGCAGTATTTT
CASSPSRTWDTDTQYF
>-|TRBV28|TRBJ1-4|many
TGTGCCAGCAGTTTACCACCGGACAGATCTGAAAAACTGTTTTTT
CASSLPPDRSEKLFF
>TRBD2|TRBV20-1|TRBJ2-5|many
TGCAGTGCACAAAGCGGGAGAGAGACCCAGTACTTC
CSAQSGRETQYF
>-|TRBV7-2|TRBJ1-4|-
TGTGCCAGCAGCGAGAATCAGGGAACTAATGAAAAACTGTTTTTT
CASSENQGTNEKLFF
>-|TRBV4-1|TRBJ2-5|many
TGCGCCAGCAGCCAGCCAGAGTACGGGACCCAGTACTTC
CASSQPEYGTQYF
>-|TRBV29-1|TRBJ1-1|-
TGCAGCGTTGTGGCGGCGAACACTGAAGCTTTCTTT
CSVVAANTEAFF
>-|TRBV2|TRBJ2-5|many
TGTGCCAGCAGTACAAGGCTAGGGGAGACCCAGTACTTC
CASSTRLGETQYF
>TRBD2|TRBV6-2/TRBV6-3|TRBJ2-1|-
TGTGCCAGCAGTCGACTAGCGGGGGCCTACAATGAGCAATTCTTC
CASSRLAGAYNEQFF
>-|TRBV29-1|TRBJ2-5|-
TGCAGCGTTGGACAGACCAAAAACATTCTGTACTTC
CSVGQTKNILYF
>TRBD2|TRBV20-1|TRBJ2-3|many
TGCAGTGCTAGAGCCGCGGGGGATGTTCCAGATACGCAGTATTTT
CSARAAGDVPDTQYF
>-|TRBV7-2|TRBJ2-5|many
TGTGCCAGCAGCTTTGAGACTACTAGGACCCAGTACTTC
CASSFETTRTQYF
>TRBD1|TRBV19|TRBJ1-1|few
TGTGCCAGTAGTATAGCCCCCGGGACAGGTACCGACACTGAAGCTTTCTTT
CASSIAPGTGTDTEAFF
>TRBD2|TRBV29-1|TRBJ2-5|-
TGCAGCGTTGAACCACGACAAGGACTAGCGGGGAGGGAGACCCAGTACTTC
CSVEPRQGLAGRETQYF
>-|TRBV11-1|TRBJ2-5|many
TGTGCCAGCAGCTCTCCCAGAGGGACCCAGTACTTC
CASSSPRGTQYF
>-|TRBV6-4|TRBJ2-3|many
TGTGCCAGCAGTGACGGGCAGGGGGGTACAGATACGCAGTATTTT
CASSDGQGGTDTQYF
>TRBD1|TRBV29-1|TRBJ1-2|-
TGCAGCGTAGATGGACAGGGGTACTATGGCTACACCTTC
CSVDGQGYYGYTF
>-|TRBV20-1|TRBJ2-3|many
TGCAGTGCTAGCCAAACCTTCGATACGCAGTATTTT
CSASQTFDTQYF
>TRBD1|TRBV5-1|TRBJ1-1|many
TGCGCCAGCAGCTACTTGACAGGGAGCTCCATGAACACTGAAGCTTTCTTT
CASSYLTGSSMNTEAFF
>-|TRBV20-1|TRBJ1-2|many
TGCAGTGCTTCCTCAGCGCGGGGGCGCGGTGGCTACACCTTC
CSASSARGRGGYTF
>-|TRBV7-2|TRBJ2-7|-
TGTGCCAGCAGCCGGAACAGCTACGAGCAGTACTTC
CASSRNSYEQYF
>-|TRBV25-1|TRBJ1-6|-
TGTGCCAGCAGTGGTTTAGGGAATTCACCCCTCCACTTT
CASSGLGNSPLHF
>-|TRBV12-3/TRBV12-4|TRBJ2-1|-
TGTGCCAGCAGTTTATTTGAGGCAGAGACCCAGTTCTTC
CASSLFEAETQFF
>TRBD2|TRBV12-3/TRBV12-4|TRBJ2-3|many
TGTGCCAGCGGACTAGATTCAGATACGCAGTATTTT
CASGLDSDTQYF
>-|TRBV7-2|TRBJ2-7|many
TGTGCCAGCAGCTTAAGGTCGAGCAACAGGGAGTCCTACGAGCAGTACTTC
CASSLRSSNRESYEQYF
>TRBD2|TRBV20-1|TRBJ2-5|few
TGCAGTGCCGCCCCTAGCGGGAGGGCCAATGAGCAGTACTTC
CSAAPSGRANEQYF
>-|TRBV7-2|TRBJ1-4|-
TGTGCCAGCAGCACCCGGCCTGGAGCAACTAATGAAAAACTGTTTTTT
CASSTRPGATNEKLFF